Shown below are 10 T cell receptor beta chains from a single sample sequenced in a study of T cell responses to AZD1222 COVID-19 vaccine. Assay: immunoSEQ multiplex PCR; the TCRdb copy retains only in-frame clones and omits some. The table lists roughly 150,000 clones, less than 95% of them singletons. Sample: peripheral blood, taken 28 days after the second AZD1222 dose. The receptors were sampled from an adult who received the AZD1222 COVID-19 vaccine.

The chain couples TRBV3-1 (or the pseudogene TRBV3-2) to TRBJ2-7; 7 bases align to TRBD1. The germline V gene encodes CDR1 LGHDT and CDR2 YNNKEL (reference sequence). The CDR3 is 15 residues long. V lost 4 bases, J lost 2 bases, and 8 bases stayed unmatched. The CDR3 reads CASSRPTGIAYEQYF. CDR3 DNA: TGTGCCAGCAGCCGACCGACAGGGATTGCCTACGAGCAGTACTTC.

Remarks on this clone: An end of the junction differs from the germline gene, which may be a read error. The chain employs TRBV5-8 and TRBJ1-2; the D is unclear. The germline CDR1 and CDR2 sequences are SGHTS and YDEGEE. The CDR3 consists of 13 residues. Here the CDR3 reads CASSLAVGSPSPF. In DNA, the CDR3 is TGTGCCAGCAGCTTGGCCGTCGGCAGCCCTAGCCCCTTC.

The gene calls are TRBV19 and TRBJ1-5; 12 nucleotides align to TRBD1. This CDR3 region has 14 residues. Germline CDR1 is LNHDA and CDR2 is SQIVND (reference sequence). V shed 5 bases and J 5 bases; nucleotides not matched to a gene: 1. CDR3 sequence reads: CASSGTGGHQPQHF. As DNA, the CDR3 is TGTGCCAGTAGTGGGACAGGGGGCCATCAGCCCCAGCATTTT.

The chain is built from TRBV12-3 or TRBV12-4 and TRBJ2-7; D gene uncertain. This CDR3 is 12 amino acids long. The ends were cut back, 6 bases at V and 7 bases at J, with 13 bases in the middle. CDR3 in DNA: TGTGCCAGCAGGCCATCCGGGTCGGAGCAGTACTTC. Translation: CASRPSGSEQYF.

This clone was recorded once. The J gene is TRBJ1-2, the V gene TRBV3-1 (or the pseudogene TRBV3-2); tentative D call: TRBD1 (6 bases). The CDR3 is made up of 15 amino acids. Trimming removed 1 base from V and 2 bases from J, with 11 bases in between. In germline, CDR1 is LGHDT, CDR2 YNNKEL (reference sequence). The CDR3 protein is CASSQAGQGNYGYTF. DNA for the CDR3: TGTGCCAGCAGCCAAGCGGGGCAGGGGAACTATGGCTACACCTTC.

The chain links TRBV6-1 to TRBJ1-5; D gene uncertain. This CDR3 is 16 amino acids long. Germline assignment: CDR1 MNHNS and CDR2 SASEGT. Trimming stripped 1 base from V and 0 bases from J, with 10 bases between. CDR3 nucleotide sequence: TGTGCCAGCAGTGAAGGAGGCAGCTATAGCAATCAGCCCCAGCATTTT. It yields the protein CASSEGGSYSNQPQHF.

The rearrangement joins TRBV10-1 to TRBJ2-1; 10 nucleotides line up with TRBD1. The length of the CDR3 is 17 residues. Losses at the gene ends were 1 base for V and 6 bases for J; bases not matched to a gene: 9. CDR1 WNHNN and CDR2 SYGVQD come from the germline V gene (reference sequence). The CDR3 is CASSELPGQGMFNEQFF. The CDR3 bases are TGCGCCAGCAGTGAGTTACCGGGACAGGGGATGTTCAATGAGCAGTTCTTC.

This clone was seen just once. The chain employs TRBV19 and TRBJ1-4, with TRBD1 as a possible D gene (6 bases). Germline loops: CDR1 LNHDA, CDR2 SQIVND (reference sequence). CDR3 length: 16 amino acids. Trimming shortened V by 5 bases and J by 6 bases, and 19 bases separated the two germline ends. The DNA of the CDR3 is TGTGCCAGTAGTGATTTAACAGGGCTCAATTATGAAAAACTGTTTTTT. Protein sequence: CASSDLTGLNYEKLFF.

The chain is built from TRBV3-1 (or the pseudogene TRBV3-2) and TRBJ2-1, with a tentative D call TRBD1 (5 bases). This CDR3 is 15 amino acids long. From germline, CDR1 is LGHDT and CDR2 YNNKEL (reference sequence). Trimming removed 4 bases from V and 1 base from J, with 11 bases in between. CDR3 amino acids: CASSPTDNSYNEQFF. The CDR3 DNA is TGTGCCAGCAGCCCGACAGACAATTCCTACAATGAGCAGTTCTTC.

The chain uses TRBV28 and TRBJ2-7, with D perhaps given as TRBD1 or TRBD2 (6 bases each). Trimming took 7 bases from V and 5 from J, leaving 18 bases between them. Germline V lookup: CDR1 MDHEN, CDR2 SYDVKM. This CDR3 is 14 amino acids long. CDR3 bases: TGTGCCAGCATAGGGGGGACCTTGCTCCACGAGCAGTACTTC. Protein product: CASIGGTLLHEQYF.